These T cell receptor beta chains were read from a single sample in a study of blood T cells in healthy people across ages. TCRdb itself ran the 5' RACE reads through MiXCR, one entry per CDR3 protein. This table holds around 1,800,000 distinct CDR3 sequences, roughly two fifths found once. The sequenced material came from blood. The receptors originated from a human donor in good health. Both conserved end residues are part of each CDR3. The order of the fields is J gene, D gene, V gene, clone size, CDR3 protein, CDR3 DNA. D genes are given only for firm matches. Clone size is not always given. Where it is, it says once, few, many or a class for expanded clones.

TRBJ2-7,-,TRBV29-1,-,CSVAETGWKKYF,TGCAGCGTTGCTGAGACAGGATGGAAAAAGTACTTC
TRBJ2-1,-,TRBV5-1,-,CASSPGAYSFAEGQFF,TGCGCCAGCAGCCCCGGTGCCTACTCATTTGCTGAGGGGCAGTTCTTC
TRBJ1-1,-,TRBV27,-,CASSFGSIVTEAFF,TGTGCCAGCAGTTTTGGCAGTATCGTGACTGAAGCTTTCTTT
TRBJ2-7,TRBD1,TRBV7-2,-,CASSADRGEQYF,TGTGCCAGCAGCGCTGACAGGGGAGAGCAGTACTTC
TRBJ1-1,-,TRBV5-1,few,CASSLVTGKAFF,TGCGCCAGCAGCTTGGTAACAGGGAAAGCTTTCTTT
TRBJ2-1,TRBD2,TRBV5-1,-,CASSHRTSGGTYNEQFF,TGCGCCAGCAGCCACCGGACTAGCGGGGGAACCTACAATGAGCAGTTCTTC
TRBJ1-2,-,TRBV2,-,CASSDNGAAGGYTF,TGTGCCAGCAGTGATAACGGGGCTGCTGGTGGCTACACCTTC
TRBJ2-5,-,TRBV2,-,CASSGSTFQETQYF,TGTGCCAGCAGTGGCAGCACCTTCCAAGAGACCCAGTACTTC
TRBJ2-1,TRBD1,TRBV7-9,few,CASSLEGAFRNEQFF,TGTGCCAGCAGCTTAGAGGGGGCGTTTAGGAATGAGCAGTTCTTC
TRBJ2-7,-,TRBV12-3/TRBV12-4,-,CASSFVSWRSTYEQYF,TGTGCCAGCAGTTTTGTCTCGTGGAGAAGCACCTACGAGCAGTACTTC
TRBJ1-6,TRBD1,TRBV3-1,-,CASSQVDRLNSPLHF,TGTGCCAGCAGCCAAGTGGACAGGTTGAACTCACCCCTCCACTTT
TRBJ1-5,-,TRBV4-2,-,CASSQVQGSNQPQHF,TGTGCCAGCAGCCAAGTGCAGGGGTCGAATCAGCCCCAGCATTTT
TRBJ1-6,-,TRBV12-3/TRBV12-4,few,CASSFQTNSPLHF,TGTGCCAGCAGTTTTCAGACCAATTCACCCCTCCACTTT
TRBJ2-1,-,TRBV13,few,CASRSAFNEQFF,TGTGCCAGCAGATCAGCCTTCAATGAGCAGTTCTTC
TRBJ2-7,TRBD1,TRBV7-6,many,CASSLGGGGDEQYF,TGTGCCAGCAGCTTAGGAGGGGGCGGCGACGAGCAGTACTTC